Listed below are T cell receptor beta chains from one sample, sequenced in a study of blood T cell repertoires in COVID-19. Data came from immunoSEQ multiplex PCR; TCRdb stores just in-frame clones and leaves some out. The sample contains fewer than 350,000 clones, more than 70% of which appear only once. Source material: peripheral blood. These receptors all come from a woman aged 55-75 years with COVID-19, enrolled during active disease. CDR3s include the opening cysteine and the closing phenylalanine or tryptophan. A D gene is named only where the DNA matches it firmly. Clone size is not always given. Where it is, it says once, few, many or a class for expanded clones.

>-|TRBJ1-1|TRBV28|-
CASSSPSRANTEAFF
TGTGCCAGCAGTTCACCCTCCCGAGCCAACACTGAAGCTTTCTTT
>-|TRBJ1-4|TRBV5-1|-
CASSYFDRSQLNEKLFF
TGCGCCAGCAGCTACTTTGACAGATCCCAACTTAATGAAAAACTGTTTTTT
>-|TRBJ2-5|TRBV6-1|TRBD2
CASSGRLAGAQETQYF
TGTGCCAGCAGTGGCAGACTAGCGGGGGCCCAAGAGACCCAGTACTTC
>once|TRBJ1-1|TRBV5-1|TRBD1
CASSATGGRGEAFF
TGCGCCAGCAGCGCTACAGGGGGACGGGGTGAAGCTTTCTTT
>-|TRBJ1-1|TRBV10-3|-
CAIEGVMMNTEAFF
TGTGCCATCGAGGGAGTCATGATGAACACTGAAGCTTTCTTT
>-|TRBJ2-1|TRBV9|TRBD2
CASSVDTGTSSYNEQFF
TGTGCCAGCAGCGTAGACACCGGGACTAGCAGCTACAATGAGCAGTTCTTC
>-|TRBJ1-2|TRBV19|-
CASRIVQGVYGYTF
TGTGCCAGTAGAATCGTGCAGGGCGTCTATGGCTACACCTTC
>-|TRBJ1-1|TRBV18|TRBD1
CASSYSQGANTEAFF
TGTGCCAGCTCATACAGTCAGGGGGCGAACACTGAAGCTTTCTTT
>-|TRBJ2-5|TRBV7-7|-
CASSLGIAQQETQYF
TGTGCCAGCAGCTTGGGTATAGCCCAACAAGAGACCCAGTACTTC
>-|TRBJ2-6|TRBV2|-
CASSAPGSGANVLTF
TGTGCCAGCAGTGCCCCCGGCTCTGGGGCCAACGTCCTGACTTTC
>-|TRBJ2-7|TRBV29-1|-
CSGQQGPYEQYF
TGCTCCGGCCAACAGGGCCCCTACGAGCAGTACTTC
>-|TRBJ2-1|TRBV10-3|TRBD2
CAISLRTSGSSYNEQFF
TGTGCCATCAGCCTTCGGACTAGCGGGAGCTCCTACAATGAGCAGTTCTTC
>-|TRBJ1-3|TRBV7-6|TRBD1
CASSLAGGADTIYF
TGTGCCAGCAGCTTAGCAGGGGGCGCGGACACCATATATTTT
>-|TRBJ2-2|TRBV2|-
CASSPAGRTGELFF
TGTGCCAGCTCTCCCGCGGGGAGAACCGGGGAGCTGTTTTTT
>-|TRBJ2-6|TRBV2|-
CASSGTAGANVLTF
TGTGCCAGCAGTGGGACAGCTGGGGCCAACGTCCTGACTTTC
>-|TRBJ1-3|TRBV28|-
CASSFAGVDSGNTIYF
TGTGCCAGCAGTTTCGCGGGCGTAGACTCTGGAAACACCATATATTTT
>few|TRBJ1-1|TRBV2|-
CASSEGGVAFF
TGTGCCAGCAGTGAAGGGGGGGTGGCTTTCTTT